These 27 T cell receptor beta chains came from one sample sequenced in a study of cytomegalovirus exposure and HLA in healthy donors. Clones were sequenced by immunoSEQ multiplex PCR, and TCRdb holds only the in-frame ones, with some missing. The sample holds over 200,000 clones, 83% seen once. Sequenced: PBMCs. Every receptor here comes from a woman younger than 30 in good health and CMV-seronegative.

The chain couples TRBV28 to TRBJ2-2, with 7 bases lining up with TRBD1. The length of the CDR3 is 14 residues. Germline CDR1 MDHEN, CDR2 SYDVKM. V gave up 8 bases and J gave up 4 bases; unmatched junction bases: 7. In DNA form, the CDR3 reads TGTGCCAGCGGGCTTACAGGGGCCACCGGGGAGCTGTTTTTT. Translated, it gives CASGLTGATGELFF. The full variable domain, with the rest looked up from reference TRBV28 and TRBJ2-2, is DVKVTQSSRYLVKRTGEKVFLECVQDMDHENMFWYRQDPGLGLRLIYFSYDVKMKEKGDIPEGYSVSREKKERFSLILESASTNQTSMYLCASGLTGATGELFFGEGSRLTVL.

The chain recombines TRBV2 with TRBJ2-1, with a possible D match to TRBD2 (5 bases). Germline CDR1 is SNHLY and CDR2 is FYNNEI. This CDR3 spans 14 amino acids. The V end lost 6 bases, the J end lost 4 bases, and 13 bases lay between the germline ends. The CDR3 bases are TGTGCCAGCAGACCCGGTAGCGAGTACAATGAGCAGTTCTTC. It specifies CASRPGSEYNEQFF.

This clone occurred a few times. Germline is not matched at one junction end, which may reflect a read error. This chain links TRBV19 with TRBJ1-5, with a tentative D call TRBD1 (6 bases). This CDR3 is built from 15 residues. The germline CDR1 and CDR2 sequences are LNHDA and SQIVND (reference sequence). As DNA, the CDR3 is TGTGCCAGTAGTCGCTCCAGGGGTAGCTATCAGCCCCAGCATTTT. Its protein product is CASSRSRGSYQPQHF.

The chain has TRBV7-9 and TRBJ1-2; TRBD1 aligns across 7 bases. The ends lost 4 bases at V and 8 bases at J; junction bases unmatched: 13. The germline V gene has CDR1 SEHNR and CDR2 FQNEAQ (reference sequence). The CDR3 is 15 residues long. CDR3 bases: TGTGCCAGCAGCTCGCTACGGCAGGGGGAAGGGGGCTACACCTTC. It specifies CASSSLRQGEGGYTF.

The V call is TRBV20-1, the J call TRBJ1-1, with TRBD1 as a possible D gene (5 bases). Looked up from germline, CDR1 is DFQATT and CDR2 is SNEGSKA (reference sequence). The CDR3 spans 8 residues. Trimming took off 3 bases at V and 14 bases at J, with 7 bases between the two ends. The CDR3 region is CSARGDFF. CDR3 DNA: TGCAGTGCTAGGGGGGACTTCTTT.

The chain joins TRBV10-3 to TRBJ1-3; no reliable D call. The V gene lost 6 bases and the J gene lost 0 bases, with 6 bases spanning the gap. The germline V gene has CDR1 ENHRY and CDR2 SYGVKD. The length of the CDR3 is 13 residues. CDR3 bases: TGTGCCATCAGACACAGCTCTGGAAACACCATATATTTT. It is translated as CAIRHSSGNTIYF.

The rearrangement joins TRBV2 to TRBJ1-2; TRBD1 aligns across 8 bases. The CDR3 is made up of 15 amino acids. Germline V gene lookup returns CDR1 SNHLY and CDR2 FYNNEI. V lost 1 base to trimming and J lost 8 bases; unmatched junction nucleotides: 9. CDR3 in DNA: TGTGCCAGCAGTGAAGGGGGCAGGGGGCAAGACGGCTACACCTTC. Translation gives CASSEGGRGQDGYTF.

DNA of the CDR3: TGTGCCAGCAGTATAGACGGACCGAATGAAAAACTGTTTTTT. It specifies CASSIDGPNEKLFF. The rearrangement joins TRBV2 to TRBJ1-4, with D hard to call. The CDR3 consists of 14 residues. V lost 5 bases and J 5 bases, leaving 12 bases between the germline ends. Germline assignment: CDR1 SNHLY and CDR2 FYNNEI. Looking up the rest from reference TRBV2 and TRBJ1-4 gives the full variable domain: EPEVTQTPSHQVTQMGQEVILRCVPISNHLYFYWYRQILGQKVEFLVSFYNNEISEKSEIFDDQFSVERPDGSNFTLKIRSTKLEDSAMYFCASSIDGPNEKLFFGSGTQLSVL.

The chain has TRBV2 and TRBJ2-7; D is uncertain. This CDR3 has 13 residues. The germline V and J ends were trimmed by 3 bases and 0 bases, with 6 bases remaining between them. The V gene's germline CDR1 is SNHLY and CDR2 FYNNEI. The CDR3 loop is CASSDDNSYEQYF. CDR3 DNA sequence: TGTGCCAGCAGTGACGACAACTCCTACGAGCAGTACTTC.

J is TRBJ1-1 and V is TRBV15; weak D call: TRBD1 (5 bases). From germline, CDR1 is LNHNV and CDR2 YYDKDF (reference sequence). The V and J ends lost 0 bases and 7 bases respectively, with 12 bases between them. The CDR3 runs 14 residues. The CDR3 is CATSRDIEGIEAFF. DNA of the CDR3: TGTGCCACCAGCAGAGATATTGAGGGGATTGAAGCTTTCTTT.

The chain couples TRBV6-1 to TRBJ1-1; no definite D call. The germline CDR1 and CDR2 sequences are MNHNS and SASEGT. Trimming stripped 9 bases from V and 0 bases from J, with 8 bases between. The CDR3 runs to 12 residues. The CDR3 loop reads CASGRVNTEAFF. Written as DNA, the CDR3 is TGTGCCAGTGGTCGGGTGAACACTGAAGCTTTCTTT.

The V and J genes are TRBV4-2 and TRBJ2-2; the match to TRBD2 covers 13 bases. The CDR3 sequence is 17 residues long. Germline V lookup: CDR1 LGHNA, CDR2 YNFKEQ. V gave up 0 bases and J gave up 7 bases; unmatched junction bases: 5. CDR3 coding DNA: TGTGCCAGCAGCCAAGAGGAACTAGCGGGGGGGCACGGGGAGCTGTTTTTT. Its translation is CASSQEELAGGHGELFF.

This rearrangement joins TRBV7-9 to TRBJ2-7; TRBD1 matches at 7 bases. This CDR3 contains 12 residues. Trimming removed 4 bases from V and 4 bases from J; junction bases left unmatched: 1. Germline V lookup: CDR1 SEHNR, CDR2 FQNEAQ (reference sequence). The CDR3 sequence is CASSSTGYEQYF. The CDR3 DNA is TGTGCCAGCAGCTCGACAGGGTACGAGCAGTACTTC.

The V gene is TRBV29-1, the J gene TRBJ2-7; 7 nucleotides align to TRBD1. The CDR3 length is 13 residues. Germline V lookup: CDR1 SQVTM, CDR2 ANQGSEA. After removal of 6 bases from V and 2 bases from J, the junction contained 7 bases not matched to a gene. In DNA form, the CDR3 reads TGCAGCGTCACAGGGGACACTACCTACGAGCAGTACTTC. Its protein is CSVTGDTTYEQYF.

V is TRBV7-3 and J is TRBJ2-3; TRBD2 aligns across 9 bases. CDR3 length: 16 residues. Trimming at V came to 2 bases and at J to 10 bases, leaving 13 bases not matched to a gene. The germline CDR1 and CDR2 sequences are SGHTA and FQGTGA. CDR3 sequence reads: CASSLVAGASSGAQYF. The DNA for the CDR3 is TGTGCCAGCAGCTTAGTAGCGGGGGCCTCCTCTGGCGCGCAGTATTTT.

The V and J genes are TRBV5-1 and TRBJ2-7; D perhaps matches TRBD1 (5 bases). Trimming took off 4 bases at V and 5 bases at J, with 16 bases between the two ends. The CDR3 consists of 14 residues. The V gene's germline CDR1 is SGHRS and CDR2 YFSETQ. The CDR3 region has the DNA TGCGCCAGCAGCCTTGCGGCCAGGGTGAACGAGCAGTACTTC. As protein: CASSLAARVNEQYF.

J is TRBJ1-6 and V is TRBV5-6; D perhaps matches TRBD1 (5 bases). Germline assignment: CDR1 SGHDT and CDR2 YYEEEE. The CDR3 is made up of 13 amino acids. Between the trimmed V and J ends, which lost 8 bases and 12 bases, there was a span of 18 bases. CDR3 in amino acids: CASTRDPNKPLHF. The CDR3 coding sequence is TGTGCCAGTACCCGGGACCCCAATAAACCCCTCCACTTT. The complete variable domain, with remaining parts taken from reference TRBV5-6 and TRBJ1-6, reads DAGVTQSPTHLIKTRGQQVTLRCSPKSGHDTVSWYQQALGQGPQFIFQYYEEEERQRGNFPDRFSGHQFPNYSSELNVNALLLGDSALYLCASTRDPNKPLHFGNGTRLTVT.

This clone was seen a single time. This chain links TRBV29-1 with TRBJ2-5, with TRBD2 identical over 14 bases. This CDR3 is built from 15 residues. J gave up 5 bases and V 3 bases, and 5 bases lay outside the gene matches. Per the germline V gene, CDR1 is SQVTM and CDR2 is ANQGSEA. The CDR3: CSVEGTSGSSETQYF. CDR3 in DNA: TGCAGCGTTGAGGGGACTAGCGGGAGCTCTGAGACCCAGTACTTC.

V usage is TRBV27 and J usage is TRBJ2-7; possibly TRBD1 for D (6 bases). V lost 0 bases, J lost 5 bases, and 14 bases lay in between. The CDR3 loop spans 15 amino acids. The V gene's germline CDR1 is MNHEY and CDR2 SMNVEV (reference sequence). CDR3 residues: CASSLSLGQGNEQYF. The CDR3 DNA reads as TGTGCCAGCAGTTTATCTCTGGGACAAGGGAACGAGCAGTACTTC.

Here the CDR3 DNA reads TGTGCCAGCAGCGGGCGGGGGGACGAGCAGTACTTC. Translating gives CASSGRGDEQYF. V gene TRBV4-2 combines with J gene TRBJ2-7, with TRBD2 matching over 8 bases. J lost 5 bases, V lost 5 bases, and 2 bases had no gene match. This CDR3 comprises 12 residues. CDR1 is LGHNA, CDR2 YNFKEQ, per germline.

The J gene is TRBJ1-2, the V gene TRBV7-2, with 9 nucleotides matching TRBD1. The CDR3 totals 14 residues. Germline-derived CDR1 and CDR2 are SGHTA and FQGNSA. J lost 3 bases, V lost 5 bases, and 4 bases had no gene match. CDR3: CASSLRDRDYGYTF. The CDR3, as DNA: TGTGCCAGCAGCCTCCGGGACAGGGACTATGGCTACACCTTC.

The rearrangement uses TRBV7-3 and TRBJ2-2, with 7 bases aligning to TRBD2. Germline V CDR1 and CDR2: SGHTA, FQGTGA. The CDR3 length is 18 residues. The V and J ends lost 2 bases and 7 bases, in that order; junction bases with no gene match: 16. This chain's CDR3 is CASSLLPSGEGLGGELFF. CDR3 in DNA: TGTGCCAGCAGCTTACTCCCCTCGGGGGAGGGCCTCGGCGGGGAGCTGTTTTTT.

The chain joins TRBV2 to TRBJ2-4; no reliable D call. This CDR3 comprises 15 residues. Germline CDR1 SNHLY, CDR2 FYNNEI. Trimming shortened V by 3 bases and J by 0 bases, and 9 bases separated the two germline ends. As DNA, the CDR3 is TGTGCCAGCAGTGAGACGACGGTAGCCAAAAACATTCAGTACTTC. Translated, it gives CASSETTVAKNIQYF.

The gene calls are TRBV5-6 and TRBJ1-2; tentative D call: TRBD1 (5 bases). Germline V gene sequence: CDR1 SGHDT, CDR2 YYEEEE. The CDR3 runs to 13 residues. Trimming stripped 7 bases from V and 6 bases from J, with 16 bases between. The CDR3 loop is CASFQNGRDGYTF. The CDR3 DNA follows: TGTGCCAGCTTCCAAAACGGCAGGGATGGCTACACCTTC. The full variable domain, completed using reference TRBV5-6 and TRBJ1-2, is DAGVTQSPTHLIKTRGQQVTLRCSPKSGHDTVSWYQQALGQGPQFIFQYYEEEERQRGNFPDRFSGHQFPNYSSELNVNALLLGDSALYLCASFQNGRDGYTFGSGTRLTVV.

The chain recombines TRBV28 with TRBJ1-5; TRBD1 might be the D (6 bases). CDR1 is MDHEN, CDR2 SYDVKM, per germline. CDR3 length: 14 amino acids. With 3 bases removed from V and 4 bases from J, the gap between germline ends came to 10 bases. This CDR3 reads CASSLGAWNQPQHF. CDR3 bases: TGTGCCAGCAGTTTGGGGGCATGGAATCAGCCCCAGCATTTT.

This clone came up a few times. The rearrangement uses TRBV27 and TRBJ2-5; D not certain. Germline V CDR1 and CDR2: MNHEY, SMNVEV (reference sequence). This CDR3 spans 13 amino acids. V was clipped by 0 bases and J by 2 bases, with 4 bases between them. CDR3 in DNA: TGTGCCAGCAGTTTATCTTATCAAGAGACCCAGTACTTC. Translated: CASSLSYQETQYF.

The chain has TRBV27 and TRBJ2-5, with D unresolved. This CDR3 spans 15 amino acids. V lost 5 bases and J lost 1, with 14 bases in between. CDR1 and CDR2 from the germline V gene are MNHEY and SMNVEV (reference sequence). In nucleotides, the CDR3 is TGTGCCAGCAGTACCTTAGGAGAGCTCCAAGAGACCCAGTACTTC. It is translated as CASSTLGELQETQYF.